The 11 T cell receptor beta chains given below trace back to one sample, sequenced in a study of cytomegalovirus exposure and HLA in healthy donors. Primers: 60 Vbeta forward and 13 Jbeta reverse. Clones were read by immunoSEQ multiplex PCR, and TCRdb kept only the in-frame ones, dropping some. The data contain more than 85,000 clones, 65% to 80% of them seen just once; the ten biggest clones take up 2.5% to 3%. The sequencing sample was made of PBMCs. The origin of the receptors is a woman aged 60-70 years in good health and CMV-seropositive.

V usage is TRBV19 and J usage is TRBJ1-3; D is perhaps TRBD1 (5 bases). The CDR3 consists of 12 residues. V lost 10 bases and J lost 5, with 12 bases in between. Germline V gene lookup returns CDR1 LNHDA and CDR2 SQIVND (reference sequence). CDR3 sequence (DNA): TGTGCCATAGCGGGGGATAGAAACACCATATATTTT. Translating it yields CAIAGDRNTIYF.

V usage is TRBV6-1 and J usage is TRBJ2-4; the D gene is possibly TRBD2 (6 bases). Germline V gene lookup returns CDR1 MNHNS and CDR2 SASEGT. The length of the CDR3 is 13 residues. V gave up 4 bases and J gave up 7 bases, with 11 bases separating them. CDR3 nucleotide sequence: TGTGCCAGCAGTGTCGGAGGGAGGAACATTCAGTACTTC. Translated: CASSVGGRNIQYF.

This clone was found a few times. The CDR3 DNA reads as TGTGCCAGTAGTATTGGTTTCAGGGTTCGGGACACCGGGGAGCTGTTTTTT. Amino acids: CASSIGFRVRDTGELFF. The chain employs TRBV19 and TRBJ2-2; TRBD1 is a possible D gene (5 bases). Germline V CDR1 and CDR2: LNHDA, SQIVND (reference sequence). Deletions cut 3 bases from V and 3 bases from J, with 17 bases between. The CDR3 extends over 17 amino acids.

The chain couples TRBV2 to TRBJ1-5; perhaps TRBD1 as D (6 bases). With 6 bases removed from V and 3 bases from J, the gap between germline ends came to 12 bases. The germline CDR1 and CDR2 sequences are SNHLY and FYNNEI. The CDR3 has 14 residues. CDR3: CASRGRGPNQPQHF. Written as DNA, the CDR3 is TGTGCCAGCAGAGGCAGGGGACCCAATCAGCCCCAGCATTTT.

V is TRBV4-1 and J is TRBJ1-2; 9 nucleotides align to TRBD1. The CDR3 loop spans 17 amino acids. Unmatched junction bases numbered 10, after V lost 0 bases and J lost 5 bases. CDR1 is MGHRA and CDR2 is YSYEKL in the germline V gene. The DNA for the CDR3 is TGCGCCAGCAGCCAAGAAGGGACAGGGAGACCTCTTTATGGCTACACCTTC. The encoded protein is CASSQEGTGRPLYGYTF.

This rearrangement joins TRBV10-3 to TRBJ2-1; TRBD2 matches 7 bases. The CDR3 is made up of 17 amino acids. With 0 bases clipped from V and 0 bases from J, the junction kept 5 bases outside the gene matches. CDR1 and CDR2 (germline): ENHRY, SYGVKD. DNA for the CDR3: TGTGCCATCAGTGAGTCGCGGCTAGCGGTCTCCTACAATGAGCAGTTCTTC. Translating gives CAISESRLAVSYNEQFF.

The chain combines TRBV7-2 with TRBJ2-3; 9 bases line up with TRBD2. The CDR3 consists of 14 residues. Germline trimming cut 4 bases from V and 6 bases from J; bases unmatched to any gene: 5. Germline assignment: CDR1 SGHTA and CDR2 FQGNSA. CDR3 sequence reads: CASSWGGRADTQYF. The CDR3 region has the DNA TGTGCCAGCAGCTGGGGCGGGAGGGCCGATACGCAGTATTTT.

CDR3 region: CSVEGGDFTPTQYF. The CDR3 region has the DNA TGCAGCGTTGAGGGGGGGGACTTTACACCGACCCAGTACTTC. The rearrangement links TRBV29-1 to TRBJ2-5; TRBD2 agrees at 7 bases. Germline V lookup: CDR1 SQVTM, CDR2 ANQGSEA. CDR3 length: 14 residues. V shed 3 bases, J shed 7 bases, and the junction held 11 bases outside the gene matches.

The genes are TRBV27 and TRBJ2-7, with 14 positions matching TRBD2. The CDR3 has 19 residues. V lost 5 bases to trimming and J lost 7 bases; unmatched junction nucleotides: 19. The germline gives CDR1 MNHEY, CDR2 SMNVEV (reference sequence). CDR3 DNA: TGTGCCAGCAGTCTAACAAACGGACTAGCGGGGGGACCGGATGGGGAGCAGTACTTC. Its translation is CASSLTNGLAGGPDGEQYF.

The gene calls are TRBV7-2 and TRBJ2-5, with TRBD2 identical over 9 bases. The CDR3 is made up of 16 amino acids. Losses at the gene ends were 4 bases for V and 7 bases for J; bases not matched to a gene: 13. Per the germline V gene, CDR1 is SGHTA and CDR2 is FQGNSA. The CDR3 DNA follows: TGTGCCAGCAGCTCGAACTTAGCGGGAGTTTGGGTGACCCAGTACTTC. Translation: CASSSNLAGVWVTQYF.

The chain carries TRBV30 and TRBJ2-2; 7 bases align to TRBD2. CDR3 length: 15 amino acids. Unmatched junction bases numbered 7, after V lost 3 bases and J lost 3 bases. Germline CDR1 GTSNPN, CDR2 SVGIG (reference sequence). The CDR3 nucleotides are TGTGCCTGGAGAAAGGGCGGGAGAGACACCGGGGAGCTGTTTTTT. It is translated as CAWRKGGRDTGELFF.